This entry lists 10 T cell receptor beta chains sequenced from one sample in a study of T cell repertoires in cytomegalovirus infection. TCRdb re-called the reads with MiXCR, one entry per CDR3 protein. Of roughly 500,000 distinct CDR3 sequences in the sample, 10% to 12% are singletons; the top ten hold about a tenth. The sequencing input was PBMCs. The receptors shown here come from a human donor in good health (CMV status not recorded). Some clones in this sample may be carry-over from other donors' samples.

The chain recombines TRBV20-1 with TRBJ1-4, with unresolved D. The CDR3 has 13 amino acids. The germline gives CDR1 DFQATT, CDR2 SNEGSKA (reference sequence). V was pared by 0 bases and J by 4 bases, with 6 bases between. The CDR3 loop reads CSAREQINEKLFF. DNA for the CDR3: TGCAGTGCTAGAGAACAGATTAATGAAAAACTGTTTTTT.

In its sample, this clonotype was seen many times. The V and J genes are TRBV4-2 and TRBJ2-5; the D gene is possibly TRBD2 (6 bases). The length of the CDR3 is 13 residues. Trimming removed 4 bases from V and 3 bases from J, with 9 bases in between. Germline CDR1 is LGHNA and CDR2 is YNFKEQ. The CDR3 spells CASSRSGEETQYF. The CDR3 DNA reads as TGTGCCAGCAGCCGTAGCGGAGAAGAGACCCAGTACTTC.

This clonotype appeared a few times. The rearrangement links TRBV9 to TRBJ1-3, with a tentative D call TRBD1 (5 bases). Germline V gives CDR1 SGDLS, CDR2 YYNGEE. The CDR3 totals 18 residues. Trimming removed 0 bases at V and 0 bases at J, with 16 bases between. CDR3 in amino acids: CASSVEAGRPVSGNTIYF. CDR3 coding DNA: TGTGCCAGCAGCGTAGAGGCGGGACGGCCAGTCTCTGGAAACACCATATATTTT.

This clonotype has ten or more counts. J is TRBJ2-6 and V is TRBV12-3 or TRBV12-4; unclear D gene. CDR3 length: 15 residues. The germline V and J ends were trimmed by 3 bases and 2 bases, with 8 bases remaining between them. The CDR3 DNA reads TGTGCCAGCAGTTTGATCGGGCCTGGGGCCAACGTCCTGACTTTC. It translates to CASSLIGPGANVLTF.

The CDR3 region is CASSRALGGGTGEQYF. CDR3 coding DNA: TGTGCCAGCAGCCGAGCGTTGGGCGGAGGGACGGGAGAGCAGTACTTC. The rearrangement joins TRBV7-9 to TRBJ2-7; tentative D call: TRBD2 (6 bases). Germline lookup yields CDR1 SEHNR and CDR2 FQNEAQ (reference sequence). This CDR3 comprises 16 residues. V was clipped by 5 bases and J by 7 bases, with 24 bases between them.

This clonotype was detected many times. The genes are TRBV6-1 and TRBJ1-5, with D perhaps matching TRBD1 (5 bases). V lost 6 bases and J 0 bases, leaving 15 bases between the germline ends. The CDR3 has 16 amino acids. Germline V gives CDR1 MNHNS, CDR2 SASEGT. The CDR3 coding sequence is TGTGCCAGCAGGCCACCCGGGGCCCGTAGCAATCAGCCCCAGCATTTT. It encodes CASRPPGARSNQPQHF.

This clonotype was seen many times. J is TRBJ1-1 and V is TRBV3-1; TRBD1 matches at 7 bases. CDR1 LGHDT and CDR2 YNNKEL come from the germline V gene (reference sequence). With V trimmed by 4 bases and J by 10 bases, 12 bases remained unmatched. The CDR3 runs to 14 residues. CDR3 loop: CASSPPTRQGSAFF. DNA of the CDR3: TGTGCCAGCAGCCCCCCCACCAGACAGGGATCAGCTTTCTTT. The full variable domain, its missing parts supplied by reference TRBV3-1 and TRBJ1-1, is DTAVSQTPKYLVTQMGNDKSIKCEQNLGHDTMYWYKQDSKKFLKIMFSYNNKELIINETVPNRFSPKSPDKAHLNLHINSLELGDSAVYFCASSPPTRQGSAFFGQGTRLTVV.

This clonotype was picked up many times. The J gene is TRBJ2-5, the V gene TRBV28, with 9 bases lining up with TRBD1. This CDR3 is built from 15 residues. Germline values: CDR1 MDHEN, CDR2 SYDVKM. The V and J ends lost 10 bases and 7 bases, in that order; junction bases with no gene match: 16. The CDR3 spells CATRGDRGVKVTQYF. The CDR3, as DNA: TGTGCCACCAGGGGAGACAGGGGGGTGAAAGTGACCCAGTACTTC.

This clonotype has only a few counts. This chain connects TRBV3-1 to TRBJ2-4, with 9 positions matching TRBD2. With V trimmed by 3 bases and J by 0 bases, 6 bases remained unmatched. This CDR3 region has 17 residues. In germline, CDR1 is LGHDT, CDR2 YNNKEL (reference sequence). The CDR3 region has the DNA TGTGCCAGCAGCCATTCTAGCGGGATACTAGCCAAAAACATTCAGTACTTC. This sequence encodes CASSHSSGILAKNIQYF.

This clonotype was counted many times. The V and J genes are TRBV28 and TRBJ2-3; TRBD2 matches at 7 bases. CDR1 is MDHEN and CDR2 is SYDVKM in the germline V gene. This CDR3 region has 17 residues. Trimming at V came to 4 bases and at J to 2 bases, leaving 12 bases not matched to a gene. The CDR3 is CASSSGAAGVPTDTQYF. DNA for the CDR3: TGTGCCAGCAGTTCCGGGGCGGCGGGAGTCCCCACAGATACGCAGTATTTT.